The clone carrying this T cell receptor (beta chain) came up once. Its antigen is currently unknown. The CDR3 loop spans 13 amino acids. Trimming removed 3 bases from V and 7 bases from J, with 12 bases in between. The V gene's germline CDR1 is MNHNS and CDR2 SASEGT. The source of the sample is a study of shared clonotypes between healthy human individuals. Broader study findings: As a rule, naive subsets had a larger estimated richness than memory subsets. With a handful of donors compared, 4% to 5.5% of naive CD4 clonotypes were shared. The generation probabilities recorded for non-shared clonotypes fell below those of clonotypes shared by all four donors.

Positive CCR7 selection of CD45RO-negative cells yielded the naive CD8 cells, and terminally differentiated effector memory CD45RA+ cells were excluded. Investigators spread the genomic DNA of each subset evenly over several immunoSEQ plates. Sequenced by immunoSEQ multiplex PCR; TCRdb stores in-frame clones only, minus some. The sample shows about 2.1 million clones, about 92% of them seen only once. Sequenced: naive CD8+ T cells from PBMCs. The chain recombines TRBV6-1 with TRBJ1-1; D might be TRBD1 (6 bases). The sequence was collected from a man younger than 30 in good health. Some clones in this sample may be carry-over from other donors' samples. CDR3 DNA: TGTGCCAGCAGTGAGATACAGGGTGATGAAGCTTTCTTT. It is translated as CASSEIQGDEAFF.